This T cell receptor (beta chain) emerged from a study of T cells in Graves' hyperthyroidism and ophthalmopathy. This clonotype came up a few times. Antigen: not known. Study outcomes and limitations: With a median lead of around 6.7 months before onset, the model predicted ophthalmopathy.

TCR beta CDR3 sequences were amplified from RNA transcripts. An initial round of RT-PCR targeting the TCR CDR3 relied on the HTBI primer set. MiXCR was run by TCRdb on the multiplex PCR reads, yielding one entry per CDR3 protein. The data contain 490,000 or so distinct CDR3 sequences, 20% of them singletons. The V gene end was trimmed by 5 bases and the J gene end by 6 bases; junction bases not matched to a gene: 2. This CDR3 is 14 amino acids long. Germline CDR1 is DFQATT and CDR2 is SNEGSKA (reference sequence). This clonotype was sampled from a man aged 40-49 years with Graves' ophthalmopathy. This chain connects TRBV20-1 to TRBJ2-1, with 15 bases fitting TRBD2. The sample comprised blood. CDR3: CSARTSGGVNEQFF. CDR3 sequence (DNA): TGCAGTGCTCGGACTAGCGGGGGGGTCAATGAGCAGTTCTTC.